This TCR beta chain originates from a study of blood T cell repertoires in COVID-19. CDR3 length: 14 amino acids. The junction had 0 bases not matched to a gene; V was cut back by 0 bases and J by 2 bases. Germline V gives CDR1 LNHNV, CDR2 YYDKDF (reference sequence). Generated by immunoSEQ multiplex PCR, the TCRdb table keeps only in-frame clones and is missing some. The table includes 110,000 or so clones, over 65% detected once. This receptor was obtained from a woman aged 40 to 55 with acute or convalescent COVID-19. V usage is TRBV15 and J usage is TRBJ2-5; 7 nucleotides line up with TRBD1. The sample was peripheral blood. This CDR3 is CATSRDRGQETQYF. CDR3 coding DNA: TGTGCCACCAGCAGAGACAGGGGGCAAGAGACCCAGTACTTC. Supplemented by reference TRBV15 and TRBJ2-5, the full variable domain reads DAMVIQNPRYQVTQFGKPVTLSCSQTLNHNVMYWYQQKSSQAPKLLFHYYDKDFNNEADTPDNFQSRRPNTSFCFLDIRSPGLGDTAMYLCATSRDRGQETQYFGPGTRLLVL.